These T cell receptor beta chains were read from a single sample in a study of shared clonotypes between healthy human individuals. TCRdb keeps only in-frame clones here, not all; method: immunoSEQ multiplex PCR. This table has about 680,000 clones, approximately 74% appearing once. Sequenced: memory CD4+ T cells sorted from blood. The source of these receptors is a woman in her thirties in good health. Each CDR3 is given with its conserved first and last residue. D genes are given only for firm matches. Size is stated for part of the rows, as once, few or many counts, or as a class when the clone is expanded.

TRBJ1-1 TRBV5-1 . few CASSQRADGTEAFF TGCGCCAGCAGCCAGAGGGCGGACGGGACTGAAGCTTTCTTT
TRBJ2-3 TRBV27 TRBD1 . CASSLGNTGGTDTQYF TGTGCCAGCAGTTTGGGGAACACAGGGGGCACAGATACGCAGTATTTT
TRBJ1-1 TRBV7-2 TRBD1 . CASRYTGGFAAFF TGTGCCAGCAGATATACAGGGGGTTTTGCAGCTTTCTTT
TRBJ1-2 TRBV18 . . CASSPQFPGGHLLATF TGTGCCAGCTCACCTCAATTTCCCGGAGGACACCTTCTGGCCACCTTC
TRBJ1-5 TRBV19 TRBD1 . CASSRTDRSNQPQHF TGTGCCAGTAGTAGGACGGACAGGAGCAATCAGCCCCAGCATTTT
TRBJ1-4 TRBV28 . . CASSLFFLRVNEKLFF TGTGCCAGCAGTTTATTCTTTTTGAGGGTTAATGAAAAACTGTTTTTT
TRBJ2-7 TRBV19 . . CASSIPGTPGYEQYF TGTGCCAGTAGTATTCCCGGGACACCCGGCTACGAGCAGTACTTC
TRBJ2-3 TRBV7-6 . . CASSPNTDTQYF TGTGCCAGCAGCCCAAATACAGATACGCAGTATTTT
TRBJ2-5 TRBV18 . once CASSPGIEETQYF TGTGCCAGCTCACCAGGCATTGAAGAGACCCAGTACTTC
TRBJ2-6 TRBV25-1 TRBD1 . CASSPRTGRLGANVLTF TGTGCCAGCAGTCCTCGGACAGGTCGCCTTGGGGCCAACGTCCTGACTTTC
TRBJ2-5 TRBV7-8 . . CASSLVRFSGTQYF TGTGCCAGCAGCTTAGTTCGGTTCTCCGGGACCCAGTACTTC
TRBJ2-1 TRBV11-2 . . CASSLSSAGYNEQFF TGTGCCAGCAGCTTATCTAGCGCGGGCTACAATGAGCAGTTCTTC
TRBJ2-2 TRBV28 . . CASRRVRDTGELFF TGTGCCAGCAGGAGGGTACGGGACACCGGGGAGCTGTTTTTT
TRBJ2-5 TRBV29-1 . . CSVEDGWLGETQYF TGCAGCGTTGAAGACGGGTGGCTTGGAGAGACCCAGTACTTC
TRBJ2-1 TRBV5-1 TRBD2 . CASTLAGGFGDEQFF TGCGCCAGCACTCTAGCGGGAGGGTTTGGCGATGAGCAGTTCTTC
TRBJ1-1 TRBV19 . . CASSLRNTEAFF TGTGCCAGTAGCTTAAGAAACACTGAAGCTTTCTTT
TRBJ2-2 TRBV7-3 TRBD1 . CASSSPGQTNTGELFF TGTGCCAGCAGCTCGCCGGGACAGACGAACACCGGGGAGCTGTTTTTT
TRBJ1-2 TRBV5-1 TRBD1 . CASSLGTGNGYTF TGCGCCAGCAGCTTGGGGACAGGGAATGGCTACACCTTC
TRBJ2-1 TRBV9 TRBD2 . CASSPGLAGVGNEQFF TGTGCCAGCAGCCCGGGACTAGCGGGAGTAGGGAATGAGCAGTTCTTC
TRBJ1-2 TRBV27 TRBD1 . CASSLKGGSGGYTF TGTGCCAGCAGTTTAAAAGGGGGCTCGGGAGGCTACACCTTC
TRBJ1-1 TRBV18 TRBD1 . CASSPRTGVNTEAFF TGTGCCAGCTCACCCAGGACAGGGGTGAACACTGAAGCTTTCTTT
TRBJ1-1 TRBV27 . . CASSEIQGGNTEAFF TGTGCCAGCAGTGAGATTCAGGGTGGGAACACTGAAGCTTTCTTT
TRBJ1-1 TRBV16 . . CASSRPGGNTEAFF TGTGCCAGCAGCCGCCCAGGAGGGAACACTGAAGCTTTCTTT
TRBJ2-7 TRBV28 . few CASRLPLPGAYEQYF TGTGCCAGCAGACTGCCCCTGCCGGGGGCGTACGAGCAGTACTTC
TRBJ2-1 TRBV19 . . CASSSGAYNEQFF TGTGCCAGTAGTTCCGGGGCTTACAATGAGCAGTTCTTC
TRBJ2-5 TRBV6-1 . . CASGRTGVAETQYF TGTGCCAGCGGGAGGACGGGCGTAGCGGAGACCCAGTACTTC
TRBJ2-1 TRBV5-1 . many CASSLDSSSYNEQFF TGCGCCAGCAGCTTGGACTCGAGCTCCTACAATGAGCAGTTCTTC